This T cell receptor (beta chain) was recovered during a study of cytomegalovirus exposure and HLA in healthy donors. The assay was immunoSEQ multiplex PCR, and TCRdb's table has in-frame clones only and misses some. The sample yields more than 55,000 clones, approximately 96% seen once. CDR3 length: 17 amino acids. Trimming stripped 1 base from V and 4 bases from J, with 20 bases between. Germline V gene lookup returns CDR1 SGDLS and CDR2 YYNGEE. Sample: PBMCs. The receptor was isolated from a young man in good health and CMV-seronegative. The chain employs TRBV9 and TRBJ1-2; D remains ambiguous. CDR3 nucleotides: TGTGCCAGCAGCGTAAGCGGCGGGCGCTTAGAACCCTATGGCTACACCTTC. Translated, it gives CASSVSGGRLEPYGYTF.